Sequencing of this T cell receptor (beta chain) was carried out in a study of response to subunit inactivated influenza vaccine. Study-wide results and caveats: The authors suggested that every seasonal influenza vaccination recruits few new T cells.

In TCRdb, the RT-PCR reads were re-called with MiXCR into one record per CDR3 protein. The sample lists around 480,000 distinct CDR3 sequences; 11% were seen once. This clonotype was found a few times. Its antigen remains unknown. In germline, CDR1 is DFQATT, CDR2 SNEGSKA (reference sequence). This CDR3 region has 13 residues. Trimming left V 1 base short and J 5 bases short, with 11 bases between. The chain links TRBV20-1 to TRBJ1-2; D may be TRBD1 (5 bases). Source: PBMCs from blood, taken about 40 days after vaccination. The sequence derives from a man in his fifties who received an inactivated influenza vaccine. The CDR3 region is CSARGGKGYGYTF. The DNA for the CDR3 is TGCAGTGCTAGAGGGGGGAAGGGGTATGGCTACACCTTC.